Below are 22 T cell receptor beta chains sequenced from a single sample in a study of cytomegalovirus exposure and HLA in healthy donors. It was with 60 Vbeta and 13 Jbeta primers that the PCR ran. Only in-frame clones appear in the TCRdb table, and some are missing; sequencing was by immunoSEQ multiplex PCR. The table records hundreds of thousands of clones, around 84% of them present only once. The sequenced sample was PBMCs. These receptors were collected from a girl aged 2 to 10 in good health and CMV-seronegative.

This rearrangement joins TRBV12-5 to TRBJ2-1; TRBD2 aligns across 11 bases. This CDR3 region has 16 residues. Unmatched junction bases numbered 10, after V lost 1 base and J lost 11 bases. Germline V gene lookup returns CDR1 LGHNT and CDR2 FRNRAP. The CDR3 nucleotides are TGTGCTAGTGGTTTGGCGTTATCCGGGACTAGCGGTAAGCAGTTCTTC. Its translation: CASGLALSGTSGKQFF. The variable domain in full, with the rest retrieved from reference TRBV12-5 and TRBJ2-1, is DARVTQTPRHKVTEMGQEVTMRCQPILGHNTVFWYRQTMMQGLELLAYFRNRAPLDDSGMPKDRFSAEMPDATLATLKIQPSEPRDSAVYFCASGLALSGTSGKQFFGPGTRLTVL.

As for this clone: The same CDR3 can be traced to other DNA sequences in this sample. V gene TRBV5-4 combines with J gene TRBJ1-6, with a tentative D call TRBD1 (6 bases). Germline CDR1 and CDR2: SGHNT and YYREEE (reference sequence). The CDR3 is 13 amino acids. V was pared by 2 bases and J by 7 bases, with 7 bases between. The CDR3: CASSLTGNSPLHF. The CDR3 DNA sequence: TGTGCCAGCAGCTTAACAGGGAATTCACCCCTCCACTTT.

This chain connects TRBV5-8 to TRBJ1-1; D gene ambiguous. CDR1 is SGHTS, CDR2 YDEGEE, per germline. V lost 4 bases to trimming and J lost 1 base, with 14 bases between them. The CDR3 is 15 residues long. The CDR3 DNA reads TGTGCCAGCAGCCGAGGTACGGTTTCGAACACTGAAGCTTTCTTT. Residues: CASSRGTVSNTEAFF.

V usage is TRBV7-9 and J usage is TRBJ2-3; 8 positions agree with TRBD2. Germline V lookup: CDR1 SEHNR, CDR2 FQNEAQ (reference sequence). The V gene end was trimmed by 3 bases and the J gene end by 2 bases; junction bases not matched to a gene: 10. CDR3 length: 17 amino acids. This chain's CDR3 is CASSFWQNSGITDTQYF. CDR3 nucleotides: TGTGCCAGCAGCTTCTGGCAAAATAGCGGGATCACAGATACGCAGTATTTT.

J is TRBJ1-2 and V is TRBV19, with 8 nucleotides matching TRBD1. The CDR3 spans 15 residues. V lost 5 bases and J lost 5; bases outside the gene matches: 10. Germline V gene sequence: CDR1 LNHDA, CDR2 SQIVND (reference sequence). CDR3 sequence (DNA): TGTGCCAGTAGTCTAACAGGGGGGATACAGTATGGCTACACCTTC. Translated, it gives CASSLTGGIQYGYTF.

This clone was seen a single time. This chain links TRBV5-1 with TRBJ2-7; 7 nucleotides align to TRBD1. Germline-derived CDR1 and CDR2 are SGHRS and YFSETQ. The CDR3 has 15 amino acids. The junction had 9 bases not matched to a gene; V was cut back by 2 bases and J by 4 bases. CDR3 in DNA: TGCGCCAGCAGCTTCTGGACAGGCAAAGTTTACGAGCAGTACTTC. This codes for CASSFWTGKVYEQYF.

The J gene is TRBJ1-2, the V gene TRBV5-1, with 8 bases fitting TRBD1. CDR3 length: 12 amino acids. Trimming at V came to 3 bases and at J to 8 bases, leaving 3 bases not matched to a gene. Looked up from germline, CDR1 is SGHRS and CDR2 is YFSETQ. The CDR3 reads CASSSGDRGYTF. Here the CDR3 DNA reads TGCGCCAGCAGCTCGGGGGACAGGGGCTACACCTTC.

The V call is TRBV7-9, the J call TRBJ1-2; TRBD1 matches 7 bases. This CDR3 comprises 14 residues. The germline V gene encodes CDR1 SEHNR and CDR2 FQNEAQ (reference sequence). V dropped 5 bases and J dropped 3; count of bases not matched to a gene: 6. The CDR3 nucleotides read TGTGCCAGCAGCCCGACAGGGAATTACTATGGCTACACCTTC. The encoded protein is CASSPTGNYYGYTF.

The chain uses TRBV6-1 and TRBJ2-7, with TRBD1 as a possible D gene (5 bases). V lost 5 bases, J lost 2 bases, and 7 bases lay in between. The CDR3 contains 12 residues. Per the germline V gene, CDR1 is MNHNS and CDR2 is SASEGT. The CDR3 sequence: CASSRGAYEQYF. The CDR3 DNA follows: TGTGCCAGCAGTAGGGGCGCCTACGAGCAGTACTTC.

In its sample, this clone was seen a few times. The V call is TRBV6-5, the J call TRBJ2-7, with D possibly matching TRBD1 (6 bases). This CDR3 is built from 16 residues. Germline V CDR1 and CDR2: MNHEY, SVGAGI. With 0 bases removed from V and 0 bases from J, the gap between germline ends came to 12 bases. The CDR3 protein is CASSYSARTASYEQYF. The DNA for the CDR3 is TGTGCCAGCAGTTACTCGGCGAGGACAGCCTCCTACGAGCAGTACTTC.

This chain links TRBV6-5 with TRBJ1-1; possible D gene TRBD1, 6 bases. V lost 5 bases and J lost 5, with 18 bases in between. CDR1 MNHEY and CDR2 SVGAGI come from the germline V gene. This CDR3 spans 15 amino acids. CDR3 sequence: CASSRFDRIRTEAFF. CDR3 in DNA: TGTGCCAGCAGTCGATTCGACAGGATCCGGACTGAAGCTTTCTTT.

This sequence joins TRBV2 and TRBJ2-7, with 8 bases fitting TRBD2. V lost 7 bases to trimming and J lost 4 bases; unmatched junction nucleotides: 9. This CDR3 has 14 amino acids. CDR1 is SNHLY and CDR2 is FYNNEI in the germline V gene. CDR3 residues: CASIVLAGRYEQYF. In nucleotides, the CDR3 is TGTGCCAGCATAGTCTTAGCGGGAAGATACGAGCAGTACTTC. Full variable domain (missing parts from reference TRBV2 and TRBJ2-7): EPEVTQTPSHQVTQMGQEVILRCVPISNHLYFYWYRQILGQKVEFLVSFYNNEISEKSEIFDDQFSVERPDGSNFTLKIRSTKLEDSAMYFCASIVLAGRYEQYFGPGTRLTVT.

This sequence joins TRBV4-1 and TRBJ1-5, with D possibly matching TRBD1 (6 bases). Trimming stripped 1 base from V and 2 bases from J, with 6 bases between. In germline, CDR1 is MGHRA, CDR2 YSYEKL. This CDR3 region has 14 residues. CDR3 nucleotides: TGCGCCAGCAGCCAAGCAGGGGGCAATCAGCCCCAGCATTTT. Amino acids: CASSQAGGNQPQHF.

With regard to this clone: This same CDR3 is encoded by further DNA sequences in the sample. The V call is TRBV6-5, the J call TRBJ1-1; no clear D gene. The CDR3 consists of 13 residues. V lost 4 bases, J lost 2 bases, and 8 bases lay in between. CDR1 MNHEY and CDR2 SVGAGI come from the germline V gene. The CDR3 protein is CASSWEGNTEAFF. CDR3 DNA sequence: TGTGCCAGCAGTTGGGAGGGAAACACTGAAGCTTTCTTT.

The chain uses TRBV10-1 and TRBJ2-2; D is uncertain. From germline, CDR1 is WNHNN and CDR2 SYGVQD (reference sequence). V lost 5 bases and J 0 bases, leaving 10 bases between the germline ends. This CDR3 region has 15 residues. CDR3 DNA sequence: TGCGCCAGCAGTAAGAGCGTCCCGAACACCGGGGAGCTGTTTTTT. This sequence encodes CASSKSVPNTGELFF.

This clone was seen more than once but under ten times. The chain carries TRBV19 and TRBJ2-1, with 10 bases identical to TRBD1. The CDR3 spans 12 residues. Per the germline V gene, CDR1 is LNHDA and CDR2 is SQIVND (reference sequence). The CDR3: CAETGGKNEQFF. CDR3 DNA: TGTGCTGAGACAGGGGGCAAGAATGAGCAGTTCTTC.

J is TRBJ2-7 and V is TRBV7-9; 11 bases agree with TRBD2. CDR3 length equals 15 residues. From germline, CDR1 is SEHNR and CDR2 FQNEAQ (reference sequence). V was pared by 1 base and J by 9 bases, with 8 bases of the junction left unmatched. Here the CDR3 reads CASSLENSGRATQYF. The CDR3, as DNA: TGTGCCAGCAGCTTAGAAAATAGCGGGAGGGCCACGCAGTACTTC.

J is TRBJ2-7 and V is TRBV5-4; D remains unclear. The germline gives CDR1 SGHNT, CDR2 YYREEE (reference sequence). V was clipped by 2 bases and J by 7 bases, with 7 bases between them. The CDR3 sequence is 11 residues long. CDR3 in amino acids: CASSLTAEQYF. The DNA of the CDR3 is TGTGCCAGCAGCTTAACAGCTGAGCAGTACTTC. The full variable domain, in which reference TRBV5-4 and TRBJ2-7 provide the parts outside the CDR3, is ETGVTQSPTHLIKTRGQQVTLRCSSQSGHNTVSWYQQALGQGPQFIFQYYREEENGRGNFPPRFSGLQFPNYSSELNVNALELDDSALYLCASSLTAEQYFGPGTRLTVT.

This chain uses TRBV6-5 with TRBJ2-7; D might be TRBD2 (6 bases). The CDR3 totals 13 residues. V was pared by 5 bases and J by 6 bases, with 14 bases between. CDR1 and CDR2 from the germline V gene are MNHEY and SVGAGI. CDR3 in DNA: TGTGCCAGCAGTCCGACTAGAAGGGGCGAGCAGTACTTC. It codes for CASSPTRRGEQYF.

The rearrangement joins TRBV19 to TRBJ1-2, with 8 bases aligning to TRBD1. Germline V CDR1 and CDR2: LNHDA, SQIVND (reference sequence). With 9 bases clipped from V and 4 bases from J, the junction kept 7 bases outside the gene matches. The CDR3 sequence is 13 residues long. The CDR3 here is CASRETGAYGYTF. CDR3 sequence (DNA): TGTGCCAGCAGGGAGACAGGGGCCTATGGCTACACCTTC.

This CDR3 reads CASSVDGGGNTEAFF. CDR3 DNA: TGTGCCAGCAGCGTAGATGGAGGGGGCAACACTGAAGCTTTCTTT. The chain combines TRBV9 with TRBJ1-1; 7 bases are a match to TRBD1. The CDR3 loop spans 15 amino acids. The J segment lost 2 bases and the V segment lost 0 bases, leaving 4 bases of the junction unmatched. CDR1 SGDLS and CDR2 YYNGEE come from the germline V gene.

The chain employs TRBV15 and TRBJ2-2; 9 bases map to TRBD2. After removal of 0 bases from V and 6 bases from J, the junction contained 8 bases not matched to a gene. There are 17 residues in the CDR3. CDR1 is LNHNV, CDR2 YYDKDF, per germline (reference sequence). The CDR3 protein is CATSRDEAGGRAGELFF. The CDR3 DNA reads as TGTGCCACCAGCAGAGATGAGGCGGGAGGGCGGGCCGGGGAGCTGTTTTTT.